Each of the 3 T cell receptor beta chains below was sequenced from the same sample in a study of cytomegalovirus exposure and HLA in healthy donors. The PCR had 60 Vbeta and 13 Jbeta primers. Libraries were prepared by immunoSEQ multiplex PCR; TCRdb keeps only in-frame clonotypes and omits some of them. The sample shows some 190,000 clones, around four fifths of them seen only once. The source material was PBMCs. The receptors originated from a man in his forties in good health and CMV-seropositive.

The genes are TRBV7-9 and TRBJ2-3, with 7 bases matching TRBD1. V gave up 5 bases and J gave up 3 bases; unmatched junction bases: 5. This CDR3 spans 14 amino acids. Germline-derived CDR1 and CDR2 are SEHNR and FQNEAQ (reference sequence). CDR3 loop: CASSPYRGTDTQYF. The CDR3 DNA reads as TGTGCCAGCAGCCCATACAGGGGAACAGATACGCAGTATTTT. The entire variable domain, with the rest obtained from reference TRBV7-9 and TRBJ2-3, is as follows: DTGVSQNPRHKITKRGQNVTFRCDPISEHNRLYWYRQTLGQGPEFLTYFQNEAQLEKSRLLSDRFSAERPKGSFSTLEIQRTEQGDSAMYLCASSPYRGTDTQYFGPGTRLTVL.

This chain joins TRBV11-1 and TRBJ2-1; 7 bases are a match to TRBD2. Germline assignment: CDR1 SGHAT and CDR2 FQDESV (reference sequence). The CDR3 contains 18 residues. Losses at the gene ends were 1 base for V and 0 bases for J; bases not matched to a gene: 9. CDR3 DNA sequence: TGTGCCAGCAGCTTAGGGGGGGACTACCCGAGCTCCTACAATGAGCAGTTCTTC. Its translation: CASSLGGDYPSSYNEQFF. Together with reference TRBV11-1 and TRBJ2-1, the CDR3 gives the full variable domain: EAEVAQSPRYKITEKSQAVAFWCDPISGHATLYWYRQILGQGPELLVQFQDESVVDDSQLPKDRFSAERLKGVDSTLKIQPAELGDSAMYLCASSLGGDYPSSYNEQFFGPGTRLTVL.

This chain links TRBV5-4 with TRBJ2-1; 9 bases match TRBD2. The germline V gene has CDR1 SGHNT and CDR2 YYREEE (reference sequence). Losses at the gene ends were 2 bases for V and 8 bases for J; bases not matched to a gene: 8. The CDR3 is 15 amino acids. The CDR3 region is CASSFIAGAGDEQFF. The CDR3 bases are TGTGCCAGCAGCTTTATAGCGGGAGCGGGCGATGAGCAGTTCTTC. Variable domain in full (rest from reference TRBV5-4 and TRBJ2-1): ETGVTQSPTHLIKTRGQQVTLRCSSQSGHNTVSWYQQALGQGPQFIFQYYREEENGRGNFPPRFSGLQFPNYSSELNVNALELDDSALYLCASSFIAGAGDEQFFGPGTRLTVL.